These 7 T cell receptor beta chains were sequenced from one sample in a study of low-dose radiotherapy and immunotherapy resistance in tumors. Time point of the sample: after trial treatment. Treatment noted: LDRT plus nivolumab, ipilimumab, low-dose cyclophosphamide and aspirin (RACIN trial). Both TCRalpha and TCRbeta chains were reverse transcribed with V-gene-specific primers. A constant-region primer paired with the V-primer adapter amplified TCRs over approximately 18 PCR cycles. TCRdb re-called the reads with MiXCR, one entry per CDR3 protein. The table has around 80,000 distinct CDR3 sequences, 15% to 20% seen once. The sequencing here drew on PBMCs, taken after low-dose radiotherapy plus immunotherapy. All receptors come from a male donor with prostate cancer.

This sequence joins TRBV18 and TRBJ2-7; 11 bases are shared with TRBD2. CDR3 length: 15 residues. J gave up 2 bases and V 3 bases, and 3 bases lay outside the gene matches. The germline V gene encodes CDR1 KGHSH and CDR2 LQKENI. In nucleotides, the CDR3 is TGTGCCAGCTCACCGGGACTAGCGGAGACCTACGAGCAGTACTTC. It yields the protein CASSPGLAETYEQYF.

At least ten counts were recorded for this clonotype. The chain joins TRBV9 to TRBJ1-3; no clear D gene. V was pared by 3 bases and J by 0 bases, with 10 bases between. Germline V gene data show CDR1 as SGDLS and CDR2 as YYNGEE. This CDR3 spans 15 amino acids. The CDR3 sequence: CASSAGRSSGNTIYF. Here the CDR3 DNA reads TGTGCCAGCAGCGCAGGACGGAGCTCTGGAAACACCATATATTTT.

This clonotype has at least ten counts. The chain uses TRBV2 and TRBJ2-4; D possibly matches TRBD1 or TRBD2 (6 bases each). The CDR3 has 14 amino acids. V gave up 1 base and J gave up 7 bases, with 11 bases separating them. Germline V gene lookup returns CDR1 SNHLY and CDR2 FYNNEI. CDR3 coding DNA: TGTGCCAGCAGTGAAGGGGGGGCGCTGAACATTCAGTACTTC. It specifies CASSEGGALNIQYF.

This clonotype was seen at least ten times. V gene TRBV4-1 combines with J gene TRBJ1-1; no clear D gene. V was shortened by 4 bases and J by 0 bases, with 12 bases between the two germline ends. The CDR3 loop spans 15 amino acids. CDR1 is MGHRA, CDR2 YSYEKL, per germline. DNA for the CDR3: TGCGCCAGCAGCCGACCAAGAGTGGTGAACACTGAAGCTTTCTTT. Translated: CASSRPRVVNTEAFF.

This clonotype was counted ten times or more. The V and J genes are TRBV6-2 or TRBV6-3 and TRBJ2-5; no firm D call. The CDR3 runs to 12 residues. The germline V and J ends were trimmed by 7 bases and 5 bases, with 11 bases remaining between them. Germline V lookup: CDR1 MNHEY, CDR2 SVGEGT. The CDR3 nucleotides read TGTGCCAGCATGAGGTTCGTCGAGACCCAGTACTTC. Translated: CASMRFVETQYF.

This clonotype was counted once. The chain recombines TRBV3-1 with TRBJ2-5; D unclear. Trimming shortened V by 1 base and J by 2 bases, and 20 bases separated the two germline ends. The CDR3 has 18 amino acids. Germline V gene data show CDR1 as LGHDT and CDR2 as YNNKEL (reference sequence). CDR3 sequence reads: CASSQGSHRPWEQETQYF. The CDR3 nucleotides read TGTGCCAGCAGCCAAGGGAGTCATCGACCATGGGAACAAGAGACCCAGTACTTC.

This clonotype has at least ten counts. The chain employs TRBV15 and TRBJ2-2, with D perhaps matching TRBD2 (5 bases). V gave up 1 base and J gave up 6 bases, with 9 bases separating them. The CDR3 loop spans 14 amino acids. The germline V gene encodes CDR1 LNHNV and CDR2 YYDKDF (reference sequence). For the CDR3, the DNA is TGTGCCACCAGCAGAGCCTCTAGCTCCGGGGAGCTGTTTTTT. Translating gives CATSRASSSGELFF.